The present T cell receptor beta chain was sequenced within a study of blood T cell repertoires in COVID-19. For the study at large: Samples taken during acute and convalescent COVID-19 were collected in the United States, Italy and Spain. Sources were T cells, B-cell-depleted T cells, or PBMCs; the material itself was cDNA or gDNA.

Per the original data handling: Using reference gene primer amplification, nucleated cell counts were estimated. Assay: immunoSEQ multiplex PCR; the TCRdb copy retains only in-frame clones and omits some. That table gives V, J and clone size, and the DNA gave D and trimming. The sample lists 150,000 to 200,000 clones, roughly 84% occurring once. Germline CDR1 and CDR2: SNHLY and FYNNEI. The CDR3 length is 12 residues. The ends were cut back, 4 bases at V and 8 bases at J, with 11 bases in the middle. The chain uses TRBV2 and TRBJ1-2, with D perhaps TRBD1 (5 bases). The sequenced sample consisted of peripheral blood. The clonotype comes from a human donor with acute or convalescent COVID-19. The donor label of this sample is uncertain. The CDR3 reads CASSAGLGGYTF. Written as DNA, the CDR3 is TGTGCCAGCAGTGCGGGACTGGGCGGCTACACCTTC.